The text below deals with one TCR beta chain. Libraries were prepared by immunoSEQ multiplex PCR; TCRdb keeps only in-frame clonotypes and omits some of them. This sample has 60,000 to 90,000 clones, with 90% found just once. This specimen comes from a study of OX40 agonist ivuxolimab in advanced cancers. V lost 0 bases to trimming and J lost 5 bases; unmatched junction nucleotides: 8. This CDR3 is 16 amino acids long. Germline assignment: CDR1 GTSNPN and CDR2 SVGIG (reference sequence). This material consisted of CD4+ or CD8+ T cells sorted from blood, taken in a trial of the OX40 agonist ivuxolimab. This receptor was obtained from an adult with an advanced solid tumor such as melanoma, head and neck, liver or kidney cancer. The chain couples TRBV30 to TRBJ1-3, with 9 bases that match TRBD1. This CDR3 is CAWSVGGQGGRNTIYF. The CDR3 bases are TGTGCCTGGAGTGTGGGGGGACAGGGCGGGAGAAACACCATATATTTT.